The sequence of this T cell receptor (beta chain) was determined in a study of PD-1 blockade in classical Hodgkin lymphoma. This CDR3 has 15 residues. V lost 9 bases to trimming and J lost 2 bases, with 20 bases between them. Looked up from germline, CDR1 is LNHDA and CDR2 is SQIVND (reference sequence). The method was immunoSEQ multiplex PCR; TCRdb's version includes in-frame clones alone and lacks a portion of them. There are just under 20,000 clones in the sample; around 90% occur only once, and over 4% lies in the top ten. Sample time point: cycle 4 day 1 (C4D1), after around six weeks of nivolumab. Every patient was affected by relapse after autologous stem cell transplantation, while exposure to brentuximab vedotin was not uniform. CD8+ T cells were isolated from thawed PBMCs by magnetic negative selection.

This chain joins TRBV19 and TRBJ2-7; D not resolved. The specimen was CD8+ T cells from blood, collected before the fourth cycle of nivolumab. The origin of this receptor is a human donor with classical Hodgkin lymphoma. CDR3 protein: CASRPTRRAPYEQYF. DNA for the CDR3: TGTGCCAGCCGACCGACTCGACGGGCACCCTACGAGCAGTACTTC.